The source of this TCR beta chain is a study of shared clonotypes between healthy human individuals. This clone was recorded once. Its antigen is undetermined. In the original workflow: ImmunoSEQ junction-only sequences lacked quality scores, so their filtering differed. Measured with immunoSEQ multiplex PCR; TCRdb has only the in-frame clones, and not every one. V, J and clone size were drawn from that table, and D and trimming were deduced from the DNA. The sample contains over a million clones, around 98.5% of which appear only once. Study results and caveats: Some clonotypes were shared by all four sorted-subset donors, while others were not shared. The non-shared ones had lower generation probabilities than the shared ones. About 5.2% was the fraction of naive CD4 clonotypes found shared across several donors.

Negatively enriched CD4+ T cells were divided by CD45RA into naive and memory. The CDR3 is 15 residues long. Trimming pared 6 bases from V and 0 bases from J, leaving 12 bases between. The germline V gene encodes CDR1 KGHSH and CDR2 LQKENI. The clonotype was recovered from a young man in good health. The source material was naive CD4+ T cells sorted from blood. Described subset: CD45RA+ positively selected. V gene TRBV18 combines with J gene TRBJ2-1; D may be TRBD2 (5 bases). Here the CDR3 reads CASSPVATSYNEQFF. The DNA of the CDR3 is TGTGCCAGCTCCCCCGTAGCGACCTCCTACAATGAGCAGTTCTTC. Based on the CDR3 plus reference TRBV18 and TRBJ2-1, the full variable domain is NAGVMQNPRHLVRRRGQEARLRCSPMKGHSHVYWYRQLPEEGLKFMVYLQKENIIDESGMPKERFSAEFPKEGPSILRIQQVVRGDSAAYFCASSPVATSYNEQFFGPGTRLTVL.